The following is a T cell receptor (beta chain) sequence with its context. Every individual TCR cDNA molecule carried its own unique molecular identifier, which allowed correction of PCR and sequencing errors. TCRdb re-analysed the 5' RACE reads in MiXCR, keeping a single row per CDR3 protein. The table has around 45,000 distinct CDR3 sequences, about an eighth seen once. The CDR3 runs 14 residues. V was pared by 3 bases and J by 4 bases, with 3 bases of the junction left unmatched. Germline V gene lookup returns CDR1 SGDLS and CDR2 YYNGEE. The sample belongs to a study of spatial heterogeneity in lung cancer. Study overall: Sequence detection consistently recorded a greater number of beta-chain than alpha-chain sequences.

This sample's time point: sample taken at primary tumor resection. TCRs were sequenced from unsorted whole RNA of tumor, nontumor lung or PBMC. The genes are TRBV9 and TRBJ1-2; 10 bases match TRBD1. The material sequenced was PBMCs, taken at surgery. The TCR was taken from a male donor with early-stage non-small cell lung cancer. The CDR3 protein is CASSAWTGGYGYTF. The CDR3 DNA reads as TGTGCCAGCAGCGCATGGACAGGGGGCTATGGCTACACCTTC.